Listed below are T cell receptor beta chains from one sample, sequenced in a study of T cells after yellow fever vaccination. One entry per CDR3 protein results from TCRdb running MiXCR on the 5' RACE reads. The profile shows approximately 32,000 distinct CDR3 sequences, over 9.5% of them singletons. Material: PBMCs, either bulk or a sorted T-cell subset (CD4+, CD8+, memory, or dextramer-sorted; not recorded which), obtained roughly 15 days after the first yellow fever vaccination. The receptors were gathered from a man younger than 30 who received the YFV17D yellow fever vaccine. The CDR3 runs from the conserved cysteine through the conserved F or W. Each record gives: J gene, clone size, D gene, V gene, CDR3 DNA, CDR3 protein. D genes are given only for firm matches. Some rows mark clone size as missing; the rest say once, few, many or name a class of expanded clone.

J gene: TRBJ1-2
clone size: many
D gene: -
V gene: TRBV24-1
CDR3 DNA: TGTGCCACTCAGACCAACGGGGCCTTGGATGGCTACACCTTC
CDR3 protein: CATQTNGALDGYTF

J gene: TRBJ1-1
clone size: many
D gene: -
V gene: TRBV4-2
CDR3 DNA: TGTGCCAGCAGCCAAGATCCCACCCAGGCCGACGAAGCTTTCTTT
CDR3 protein: CASSQDPTQADEAFF

J gene: TRBJ2-2
clone size: many
D gene: TRBD1
V gene: TRBV7-3
CDR3 DNA: TGTGCCAGCAGCTTACAGGGACAGGGGACCGGGGAGCTGTTTTTT
CDR3 protein: CASSLQGQGTGELFF

J gene: TRBJ2-5
clone size: many
D gene: TRBD1
V gene: TRBV7-9
CDR3 DNA: TGTGCCAGCACAGGAGGGACAGGGATGACCCAGTACTTC
CDR3 protein: CASTGGTGMTQYF

J gene: TRBJ1-6
clone size: many
D gene: -
V gene: TRBV3-1
CDR3 DNA: TGTGCCAGCAGCCAGGTGACAGCCGATTCACCCCTCCACTTT
CDR3 protein: CASSQVTADSPLHF

J gene: TRBJ2-2
clone size: many
D gene: TRBD2
V gene: TRBV5-1
CDR3 DNA: TGCGCCAGCAGCTTCCTAGCGGGGTATTCGAACACCGGGGAGCTGTTTTTT
CDR3 protein: CASSFLAGYSNTGELFF

J gene: TRBJ1-2
clone size: many
D gene: -
V gene: TRBV5-1
CDR3 DNA: TGCGCCAGCAGCATCCAGGGACAAGCTAACTATGGCTACACCTTC
CDR3 protein: CASSIQGQANYGYTF

J gene: TRBJ1-1
clone size: -
D gene: TRBD1
V gene: TRBV29-1
CDR3 DNA: TGCAGCGCCCGACAGGGGAGAACTGAAGCTTTCTTT
CDR3 protein: CSARQGRTEAFF

J gene: TRBJ1-2
clone size: many
D gene: TRBD1
V gene: TRBV2
CDR3 DNA: TGTGCCAGCAGATGGGGACAGGGAGCTAACTATGGCTACACCTTC
CDR3 protein: CASRWGQGANYGYTF

J gene: TRBJ1-5
clone size: many
D gene: TRBD1
V gene: TRBV20-1
CDR3 DNA: TGCAGTGCTAGAGAAAGGGACAGGTTCAATCAGCCCCAGCATTTT
CDR3 protein: CSARERDRFNQPQHF

J gene: TRBJ1-2
clone size: many
D gene: -
V gene: TRBV7-2
CDR3 DNA: TGTGCCAGCAGCTTAGTTGGGTCCAGGGAGGGTGGCTACACCTTC
CDR3 protein: CASSLVGSREGGYTF

J gene: TRBJ2-7
clone size: many
D gene: TRBD1
V gene: TRBV19
CDR3 DNA: TGTGCCAGTAGTACCGAACCGGGACAGGGGTCCTACGAGCAGTACTTC
CDR3 protein: CASSTEPGQGSYEQYF

J gene: TRBJ1-5
clone size: -
D gene: TRBD1
V gene: TRBV20-1
CDR3 DNA: TGCAGCTCTAGAGATCGGACAGGGGGAGGGCATCAGCCCCAGCATTTT
CDR3 protein: CSSRDRTGGGHQPQHF

J gene: TRBJ2-5
clone size: many
D gene: -
V gene: TRBV27
CDR3 DNA: TGTGCCAGCAGCCCGACGATAGGGGTCCTTCGTTATTTC
CDR3 protein: CASSPTIGVLRYF

J gene: TRBJ2-7
clone size: many
D gene: -
V gene: TRBV5-6
CDR3 DNA: TGTGCCAGCAGCCTACAGCTTAGGTTCAGCTCCTACGAGCAGTACTTC
CDR3 protein: CASSLQLRFSSYEQYF

J gene: TRBJ1-1
clone size: many
D gene: -
V gene: TRBV28
CDR3 DNA: TGTGCCAGCAGAAACGACCGAATGAACACTGAAGCTTTCTTT
CDR3 protein: CASRNDRMNTEAFF

J gene: TRBJ1-6
clone size: -
D gene: -
V gene: TRBV20-1
CDR3 DNA: TGCAGTGCTAAGGGGCCCTCCTATAATTCACCCCTCCACTTT
CDR3 protein: CSAKGPSYNSPLHF

J gene: TRBJ2-2
clone size: many
D gene: TRBD1
V gene: TRBV5-1
CDR3 DNA: TGCGCCAGCAGCCCCGGGACAGCCGGGGAGCTGTTTTTT
CDR3 protein: CASSPGTAGELFF

J gene: TRBJ1-1
clone size: many
D gene: -
V gene: TRBV7-8
CDR3 DNA: TGTGCCAGCAGCCTCTGGAGGACTGAAGCTTTCTTT
CDR3 protein: CASSLWRTEAFF

J gene: TRBJ2-7
clone size: many
D gene: -
V gene: TRBV7-2
CDR3 DNA: TGTGCCAGCAGCTTATTCCGACGGGGCGAGCAGTACTTC
CDR3 protein: CASSLFRRGEQYF

J gene: TRBJ2-5
clone size: many
D gene: -
V gene: TRBV7-2
CDR3 DNA: TGTGCCAGCAGGAGACCAGACCAAGAGACCCAGTACTTC
CDR3 protein: CASRRPDQETQYF

J gene: TRBJ2-5
clone size: -
D gene: -
V gene: TRBV5-4
CDR3 DNA: TGTGCCAGCAGCAAATGGGCGGTTCTAGAGACCCAGTACTTC
CDR3 protein: CASSKWAVLETQYF

J gene: TRBJ2-1
clone size: many
D gene: TRBD2
V gene: TRBV18
CDR3 DNA: TGTGCCAGCTCGAGCGGGAACTCCTACAATGAGCAGTTCTTC
CDR3 protein: CASSSGNSYNEQFF

J gene: TRBJ2-6
clone size: many
D gene: -
V gene: TRBV20-1
CDR3 DNA: TGCAGTGCGCGGACGGGAGCCTCTGGGGCCAACGTCCTGACTTTC
CDR3 protein: CSARTGASGANVLTF

J gene: TRBJ1-6
clone size: many
D gene: -
V gene: TRBV5-1
CDR3 DNA: TGCGCCAGCAGCTTGGATCTAAGGGGCTATAATTCACCCCTCCACTTT
CDR3 protein: CASSLDLRGYNSPLHF

J gene: TRBJ1-5
clone size: many
D gene: -
V gene: TRBV20-1
CDR3 DNA: TGCAGTGCTAGAGATCTAGGGGGCAATCAGCCCCAGCATTTT
CDR3 protein: CSARDLGGNQPQHF

J gene: TRBJ2-7
clone size: many
D gene: -
V gene: TRBV20-1
CDR3 DNA: TGCAGTGCTTCGGACGGCTCCTACGAGCAGTACTTC
CDR3 protein: CSASDGSYEQYF

J gene: TRBJ1-3
clone size: few
D gene: -
V gene: TRBV5-4
CDR3 DNA: TGTGCCAGCAGCTACCCCAACGGGGGTGCCCGAAACACCATATATTTT
CDR3 protein: CASSYPNGGARNTIYF

J gene: TRBJ2-2
clone size: many
D gene: TRBD2
V gene: TRBV12-3/TRBV12-4
CDR3 DNA: TGTGCCAGCAGTGCCGCGACTTTGCGGGGGGGCCTCGGCGGGGAGCTGTTTTTT
CDR3 protein: CASSAATLRGGLGGELFF

J gene: TRBJ1-1
clone size: many
D gene: -
V gene: TRBV29-1
CDR3 DNA: TGCAGCGTTGAAGATTTTCCCACTGAAGCTTTCTTT
CDR3 protein: CSVEDFPTEAFF

J gene: TRBJ2-6
clone size: many
D gene: -
V gene: TRBV6-1
CDR3 DNA: TGTGCCAGCAGTGCCGGGGTCTCTGGGGCCAACGTCCTGACTTTC
CDR3 protein: CASSAGVSGANVLTF

J gene: TRBJ1-4
clone size: many
D gene: TRBD1
V gene: TRBV5-1
CDR3 DNA: TGCGCCAGCAGCTACGCCGGGACAGAGTATGAAAAACTGTTTTTT
CDR3 protein: CASSYAGTEYEKLFF

J gene: TRBJ1-2
clone size: many
D gene: TRBD1
V gene: TRBV7-8
CDR3 DNA: TGTGCCAGCAGCTTGGTTTCGTTGGGCAGATTTTTGACAGGGCCTGGGGGTGGCTACACCTTC
CDR3 protein: CASSLVSLGRFLTGPGGGYTF

J gene: TRBJ2-2
clone size: many
D gene: -
V gene: TRBV10-3
CDR3 DNA: TGTGCCACCTTGGGGGCGGGTCCCGGGGAGCTGTTTTTT
CDR3 protein: CATLGAGPGELFF

J gene: TRBJ1-2
clone size: many
D gene: -
V gene: TRBV28
CDR3 DNA: TGTGCCAGCAGTCCGGGGGCTAACTATGGCTACACCTTC
CDR3 protein: CASSPGANYGYTF

J gene: TRBJ1-1
clone size: many
D gene: -
V gene: TRBV30
CDR3 DNA: TGTGCCTGGAGTCTGTCAGGGTTCACTGAAGCTTTCTTT
CDR3 protein: CAWSLSGFTEAFF

J gene: TRBJ2-5
clone size: many
D gene: -
V gene: TRBV3-1
CDR3 DNA: TGTGCCAGCAGCCAAGATTCGGCGACCTTGTGGGAGACCCAGTACTTC
CDR3 protein: CASSQDSATLWETQYF

J gene: TRBJ1-1
clone size: many
D gene: -
V gene: TRBV5-1
CDR3 DNA: TGCGCCAGCAACGACTGGGGCGGGACTGAAGCTTTCTTT
CDR3 protein: CASNDWGGTEAFF

J gene: TRBJ1-2
clone size: many
D gene: -
V gene: TRBV6-5
CDR3 DNA: TGTGCCACAACCCCGCAAGGCGGGGGGATGAACGAGGGCTACACCTTC
CDR3 protein: CATTPQGGGMNEGYTF

J gene: TRBJ2-1
clone size: many
D gene: -
V gene: TRBV2
CDR3 DNA: TGTGCCAGCAGTGAGCAGGGTGCCGACAATGAGCAGTTCTTC
CDR3 protein: CASSEQGADNEQFF

J gene: TRBJ1-2
clone size: many
D gene: TRBD1
V gene: TRBV12-3/TRBV12-4
CDR3 DNA: TGTGCCAGCAGTTTGACAGGGGGACATGGCTACACCTTC
CDR3 protein: CASSLTGGHGYTF

J gene: TRBJ1-3
clone size: many
D gene: -
V gene: TRBV6-5
CDR3 DNA: TGTGCCAGCAGTTACTCAGGGGGCTCTGGAAACACCATATATTTT
CDR3 protein: CASSYSGGSGNTIYF

J gene: TRBJ2-6
clone size: many
D gene: -
V gene: TRBV5-6
CDR3 DNA: TGTGCCAGCAGCCTGGGACTGTCAGGGGCCAACGTCCTGACTTTC
CDR3 protein: CASSLGLSGANVLTF

J gene: TRBJ2-5
clone size: many
D gene: -
V gene: TRBV9
CDR3 DNA: TGTGCCAGCAGCGTAGAGGGGACGGCCCTCGGGGAGACCCAGTACTTC
CDR3 protein: CASSVEGTALGETQYF

J gene: TRBJ2-3
clone size: many
D gene: -
V gene: TRBV7-2
CDR3 DNA: TGTGCCAGCAGGACGGCCCGTGGAGGCACGCAGTATTTT
CDR3 protein: CASRTARGGTQYF

J gene: TRBJ2-5
clone size: many
D gene: TRBD2
V gene: TRBV6-4
CDR3 DNA: TGTGCCAGTCGATCCACCCGAAAACTAGCGGGGGAAAAACAAGAGACCCAGTACTTC
CDR3 protein: CASRSTRKLAGEKQETQYF

J gene: TRBJ2-3
clone size: many
D gene: TRBD2
V gene: TRBV20-1
CDR3 DNA: TGCAGTGCTCCCGAGACCTCTCGCGGGGGGTCGAATACGCAGTATTTT
CDR3 protein: CSAPETSRGGSNTQYF

J gene: TRBJ1-4
clone size: many
D gene: TRBD1
V gene: TRBV7-9
CDR3 DNA: TGTGCCAGCAGCCTCCGTCGACAGGGCCCTAATGAAAAACTGTTTTTT
CDR3 protein: CASSLRRQGPNEKLFF

J gene: TRBJ2-5
clone size: many
D gene: TRBD1
V gene: TRBV27
CDR3 DNA: TGTGCCAGCAGTTTATGGGACAGGGAGACCCAGTACTTC
CDR3 protein: CASSLWDRETQYF

J gene: TRBJ2-3
clone size: many
D gene: TRBD2
V gene: TRBV7-2
CDR3 DNA: TGTGCCAGCACCACTTACCTAGCGGGGGGGTTAACGCAGTATTTT
CDR3 protein: CASTTYLAGGLTQYF